These 7 T cell receptor beta chains were all obtained from the same sample, sequenced in a study of T cell responses to AZD1222 COVID-19 vaccine. Sequenced by immunoSEQ multiplex PCR; TCRdb stores in-frame clones only, minus some. This table has about 130,000 clones, around 86% appearing once. Sequencing used peripheral blood, obtained on day 0 of AZD1222 vaccination. These receptors were collected from an adult in good health.

J is TRBJ2-1 and V is TRBV5-6; TRBD1 agrees at 7 bases. Germline trimming cut 2 bases from V and 8 bases from J; bases unmatched to any gene: 7. Germline CDR1 is SGHDT and CDR2 is YYEEEE. This CDR3 comprises 14 residues. The CDR3 bases are TGTGCCAGCAGCTTAGGGGGCCCGCGCGATGAGCAGTTCTTC. Translated, it gives CASSLGGPRDEQFF.

The CDR3 protein is CASSTDWMHYNSPLHF. CDR3 bases: TGTGCCAGCAGCACGGACTGGATGCACTATAATTCACCCCTCCACTTT. The chain joins TRBV7-2 to TRBJ1-6, with D unclear. This CDR3 comprises 16 residues. V was clipped by 5 bases and J by 3 bases, with 14 bases between them. Germline loops: CDR1 SGHTA, CDR2 FQGNSA.

This chain connects TRBV11-2 to TRBJ2-5; D gene unclear. The germline gives CDR1 SGHAT, CDR2 FQNNGV. This CDR3 spans 14 amino acids. Trimming left V 2 bases short and J 1 base short, with 8 bases between. The CDR3 spells CASSLQAGQETQYF. The CDR3 DNA reads TGTGCCAGCAGCTTACAGGCAGGCCAAGAGACCCAGTACTTC.

The V and J genes are TRBV24-1 and TRBJ1-5, with TRBD1 identical over 8 bases. With 4 bases clipped from V and 4 bases from J, the junction kept 2 bases outside the gene matches. Germline CDR1 KGHDR, CDR2 SFDVKD. There are 14 residues in the CDR3. The CDR3 region has the DNA TGTGCCACCAGTGACCACAGGGGGAATCAGCCCCAGCATTTT. Translation: CATSDHRGNQPQHF.

This clone was counted between two and nine times. This chain links TRBV30 with TRBJ2-7; TRBD1 aligns across 9 bases. This CDR3 spans 17 amino acids. Germline trimming cut 1 base from V and 3 bases from J; bases unmatched to any gene: 13. CDR1 GTSNPN and CDR2 SVGIG come from the germline V gene (reference sequence). In nucleotides, the CDR3 is TGTGCCTGGAGTGCAGCCGGGACAGGGAACGAATACTACGAGCAGTACTTC. This translates into CAWSAAGTGNEYYEQYF.

The rearrangement uses TRBV27 and TRBJ1-2; possibly TRBD1 for D (5 bases). Germline CDR1 and CDR2: MNHEY and SMNVEV (reference sequence). This CDR3 is built from 14 residues. V shed 0 bases and J shed 3 bases, with 8 bases lying between them. The CDR3: CASSLSHRYYGYTF. In nucleotides, the CDR3 is TGTGCCAGCAGTTTATCGCACAGGTACTATGGCTACACCTTC.

This clone came up a few times. This chain uses TRBV29-1 with TRBJ1-4; no reliable D call. The CDR3 totals 12 residues. Germline V gives CDR1 SQVTM, CDR2 ANQGSEA. Trimming pared 7 bases from V and 7 bases from J, leaving 13 bases between. CDR3 amino acids: CSAGGGFEKLFF. In DNA, the CDR3 is TGCAGCGCCGGAGGAGGGTTTGAAAAACTGTTTTTT.